One T cell receptor (beta chain) is described in this entry. This clonotype occurred a few times. Its antigen remains unidentified. Base qualities are missing; no much larger clone stands one base away. The data stem from a study of T cell repertoires in cytomegalovirus infection (dated by TCRdb to about 2019). For the study in its entirety: The HLA type of each donor mattered for the analysis, because public TCR beta signatures pointed to carriage of CMV infection along with the matching HLA type.

The instrument was an Illumina HiSeq 1500. The public reads were reprocessed in TCRdb via fastp at Q25 and MiXCR, keeping in-frame beta chains. Merged by CDR3 protein, the rows form single entries marked with the most common genes and DNA. The sample data list approximately 140,000 distinct CDR3 sequences, and about 6.5% of these were observed just once. The ten largest account for about a sixth of the sample. Findings and caveats that apply to the study as a whole: The ex vivo response was dominated by HLA-C-restricted CMV-specific TCR beta clonotypes, which also provided the single most frequent clonotype in two of eight donors. In both this cohort and an independent approximately 400-donor cohort, the cumulative frequency of public TCR beta family members distinguished carriers of CMV infection plus the relevant HLA type.

Trimming leaves V shorter by 5 bases and J shorter by 5 bases, with the junction holding 12 bases beyond the gene matches. Looking up the germline V gene yields CDR1 SQVTM and CDR2 ANQGSEA. CDR3 length: 16 amino acids, cysteine to phenylalanine. Only the CDR3 region is kept as DNA, spanning 48 bases read in frame from base 1. This receptor was taken from a human donor in good health (CMV status not recorded). Some clones in this sample may be carry-over from other donors' samples. The sample taken for sequencing was PBMCs. The chain joins TRBV29-1 to TRBJ2-1; 10 central nucleotides agree with TRBD2. The bases read TGCAGCGTTCCACTCGGACTAGCGGCGATGAACAATGAGCAGTTCTTC. Translated, this gives CSVPLGLAAMNNEQFF.